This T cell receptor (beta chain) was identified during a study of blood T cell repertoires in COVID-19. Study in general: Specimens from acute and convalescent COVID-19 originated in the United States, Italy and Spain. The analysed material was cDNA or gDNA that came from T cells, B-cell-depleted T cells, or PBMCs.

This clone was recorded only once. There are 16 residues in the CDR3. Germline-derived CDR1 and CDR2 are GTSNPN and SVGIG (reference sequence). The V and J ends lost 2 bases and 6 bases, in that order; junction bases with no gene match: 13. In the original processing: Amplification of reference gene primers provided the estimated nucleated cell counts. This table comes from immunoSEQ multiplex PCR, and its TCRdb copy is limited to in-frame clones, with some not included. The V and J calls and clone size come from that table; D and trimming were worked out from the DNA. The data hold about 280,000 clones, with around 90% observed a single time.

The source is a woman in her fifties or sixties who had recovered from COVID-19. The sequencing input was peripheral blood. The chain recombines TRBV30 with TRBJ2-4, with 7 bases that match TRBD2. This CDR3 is CAWSSPALAKRNIQYF. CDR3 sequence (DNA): TGTGCCTGGAGTTCCCCGGCACTAGCGAAGAGAAACATTCAGTACTTC.